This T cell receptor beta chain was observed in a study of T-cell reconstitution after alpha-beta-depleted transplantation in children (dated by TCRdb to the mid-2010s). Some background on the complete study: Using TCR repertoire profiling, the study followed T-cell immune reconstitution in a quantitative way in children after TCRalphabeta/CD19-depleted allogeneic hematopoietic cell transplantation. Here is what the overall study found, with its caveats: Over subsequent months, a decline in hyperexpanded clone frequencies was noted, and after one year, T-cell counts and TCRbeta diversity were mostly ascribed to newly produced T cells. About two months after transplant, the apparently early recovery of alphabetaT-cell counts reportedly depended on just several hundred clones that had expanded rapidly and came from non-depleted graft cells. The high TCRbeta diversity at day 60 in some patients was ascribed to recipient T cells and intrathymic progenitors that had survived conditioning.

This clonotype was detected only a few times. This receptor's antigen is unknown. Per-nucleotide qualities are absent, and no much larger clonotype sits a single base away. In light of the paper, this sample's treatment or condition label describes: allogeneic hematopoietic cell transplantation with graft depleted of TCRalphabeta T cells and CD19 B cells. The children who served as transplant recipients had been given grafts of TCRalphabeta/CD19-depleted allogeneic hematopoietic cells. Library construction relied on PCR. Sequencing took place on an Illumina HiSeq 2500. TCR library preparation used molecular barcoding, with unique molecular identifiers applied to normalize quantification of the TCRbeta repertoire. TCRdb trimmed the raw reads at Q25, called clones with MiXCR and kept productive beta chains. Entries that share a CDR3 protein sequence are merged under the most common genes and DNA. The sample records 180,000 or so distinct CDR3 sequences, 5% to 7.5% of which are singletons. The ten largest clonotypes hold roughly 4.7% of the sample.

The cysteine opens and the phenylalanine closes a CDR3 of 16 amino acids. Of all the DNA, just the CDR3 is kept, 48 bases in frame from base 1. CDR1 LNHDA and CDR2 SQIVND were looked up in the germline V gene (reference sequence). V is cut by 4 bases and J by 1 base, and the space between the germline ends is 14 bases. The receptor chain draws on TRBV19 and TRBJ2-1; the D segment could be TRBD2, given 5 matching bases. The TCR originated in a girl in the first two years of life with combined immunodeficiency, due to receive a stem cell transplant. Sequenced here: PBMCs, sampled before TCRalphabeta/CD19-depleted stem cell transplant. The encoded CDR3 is CASSTPAAPSYNEQFF. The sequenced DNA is TGTGCCAGTAGTACCCCAGCGGCCCCGTCCTACAATGAGCAGTTCTTC.